These 21 T cell receptor beta chains were all obtained from the same sample, sequenced in a study of cytomegalovirus exposure and HLA in healthy donors. Method: immunoSEQ multiplex PCR; TCRdb's copy keeps in-frame clones and lacks some. The table shows 100,000 or so clones, with 87% occurring only once. Sequences were obtained from PBMCs. These receptors were taken from a woman in her 30s in good health and CMV-seronegative.

This sequence joins TRBV18 and TRBJ2-7; 8 positions match TRBD2. V shed 0 bases and J 0 bases; nucleotides not matched to a gene: 4. This CDR3 comprises 16 residues. CDR1 and CDR2 (germline): KGHSH, LQKENI. The CDR3 DNA follows: TGTGCCAGCTCACCACCAAGCGGGAGAGTCTCCTACGAGCAGTACTTC. The encoded protein is CASSPPSGRVSYEQYF.

The chain recombines TRBV5-1 with TRBJ2-6; 9 bases are shared with TRBD1. The CDR3 runs 19 residues. J was trimmed by 0 bases and V by 4 bases; bases with no gene match: 11. CDR1 SGHRS and CDR2 YFSETQ come from the germline V gene. The CDR3 here is CASSRTGDRVHSGANVLTF. The CDR3 bases are TGCGCCAGCAGCCGGACGGGGGACAGGGTTCACTCTGGGGCCAACGTCCTGACTTTC.

The chain recombines TRBV10-3 with TRBJ2-3, with TRBD2 as a possible D gene (5 bases). Trimming took 2 bases from V and 2 from J, leaving 11 bases between them. The germline V gene has CDR1 ENHRY and CDR2 SYGVKD. The CDR3 contains 15 residues. The CDR3 DNA reads as TGTGCCATCAGTGAGACAGCGGCCCTCACAGATACGCAGTATTTT. This gives the protein CAISETAALTDTQYF.

The chain couples TRBV18 to TRBJ2-7; D possibly corresponds to TRBD1 (6 bases). V was clipped by 6 bases and J by 4 bases, with 19 bases between them. The V gene's germline CDR1 is KGHSH and CDR2 LQKENI. The CDR3 consists of 15 residues. For the CDR3, the DNA is TGTGCCAGCTCCAAGGACAGAACTTACTTTTACGAGCAGTACTTC. This codes for CASSKDRTYFYEQYF.

The V call is TRBV4-2, the J call TRBJ2-3; tentatively, D is TRBD1 (6 bases). This CDR3 is 17 amino acids long. Trimming took 0 bases from V and 5 from J, leaving 18 bases between them. Per germline, CDR1 LGHNA and CDR2 YNFKEQ. The CDR3 sequence is CASSQEGGVGTGDTQYF. CDR3 DNA sequence: TGTGCCAGCAGCCAAGAAGGGGGAGTCGGGACGGGAGATACGCAGTATTTT.

This sequence joins TRBV7-2 and TRBJ1-5; weak D call: TRBD1 (6 bases). The germline V gene has CDR1 SGHTA and CDR2 FQGNSA. The CDR3 contains 15 residues. Trimming stripped 1 base from V and 3 bases from J, with 10 bases between. The CDR3 spells CASSLGGGSNQPQHF. In nucleotides, the CDR3 is TGTGCCAGCAGCTTAGGTGGGGGCTCCAATCAGCCCCAGCATTTT.

This chain connects TRBV11-2 to TRBJ2-1; the D gene is possibly TRBD1 (6 bases). Trimming cost V 4 bases and J 4 bases, with 8 bases left between them. The length of the CDR3 is 13 residues. Germline V CDR1 and CDR2: SGHAT, FQNNGV. This chain's CDR3 is CASSWDMYNEQFF. In nucleotides, the CDR3 is TGTGCCAGCAGCTGGGACATGTACAATGAGCAGTTCTTC.

The rearrangement uses TRBV6-5 and TRBJ1-6; no definite D call. CDR3 size: 16 residues. Germline values: CDR1 MNHEY, CDR2 SVGAGI. The V and J ends lost 4 bases and 7 bases respectively, with 17 bases between them. The CDR3 region is CASSSFTRGWNSPLHF. The DNA for the CDR3 is TGTGCCAGCAGTTCTTTCACACGGGGATGGAATTCACCCCTCCACTTT.

V and J are TRBV27 and TRBJ2-3; 8 bases match TRBD2. The CDR3 covers 17 residues. Germline V gives CDR1 MNHEY, CDR2 SMNVEV (reference sequence). With V trimmed by 4 bases and J by 0 bases, 9 bases remained unmatched. The chain's CDR3 is CASSSPRAGASTDTQYF. The CDR3 DNA reads as TGTGCCAGCAGTTCTCCCCGAGCGGGGGCTAGCACAGATACGCAGTATTTT.

This chain links TRBV5-1 with TRBJ2-3; possibly TRBD1 for D (5 bases). V was shortened by 5 bases and J by 5 bases, with 18 bases between the two germline ends. Germline V gene lookup returns CDR1 SGHRS and CDR2 YFSETQ. This CDR3 region has 15 residues. CDR3 DNA sequence: TGCGCCAGCAGGGAGACAGTTAAACCGGGAGATACGCAGTATTTT. Protein sequence: CASRETVKPGDTQYF. Variable domain in full (rest from reference TRBV5-1 and TRBJ2-3): KAGVTQTPRYLIKTRGQQVTLSCSPISGHRSVSWYQQTPGQGLQFLFEYFSETQRNKGNFPGRFSGRQFSNSRSEMNVSTLELGDSALYLCASRETVKPGDTQYFGPGTRLTVL.

This clone appeared once. The chain combines TRBV7-2 with TRBJ2-3; 13 bases match TRBD2. This CDR3 has 15 amino acids. V trimming: 4 bases; J trimming: 4 bases; junction bases outside the gene matches: 2. In germline, CDR1 is SGHTA, CDR2 FQGNSA. CDR3 in amino acids: CASSWTSGRPDTQYF. In DNA, the CDR3 is TGTGCCAGCAGCTGGACTAGCGGGAGACCAGATACGCAGTATTTT.

The chain joins TRBV9 to TRBJ2-2; D possibly corresponds to TRBD1 (5 bases). Trimming removed 0 bases from V and 7 bases from J, with 13 bases in between. The length of the CDR3 is 15 residues. Germline CDR1 SGDLS, CDR2 YYNGEE. The DNA of the CDR3 is TGTGCCAGCAGCGTAGCTCTTTCTAGGGGCGGGGAGCTGTTTTTT. It encodes CASSVALSRGGELFF.

The J gene is TRBJ2-3, the V gene TRBV5-1; the match to TRBD1 covers 9 bases. The CDR3 length is 16 residues. V shed 4 bases and J 0 bases; nucleotides not matched to a gene: 6. CDR1 and CDR2 (germline): SGHRS, YFSETQ. The CDR3 DNA reads TGCGCCAGCAGCCCTGACAGGGGGACTAGCACAGATACGCAGTATTTT. As protein: CASSPDRGTSTDTQYF.

This clone turned up a few times. This chain joins TRBV10-1 and TRBJ1-6, with 8 bases matching TRBD1. This CDR3 region has 16 residues. Germline trimming cut 6 bases from V and 9 bases from J; bases unmatched to any gene: 13. CDR1 is WNHNN and CDR2 is SYGVQD in the germline V gene (reference sequence). CDR3 region: CASRNRGTGSGSPLHF. CDR3 nucleotide sequence: TGCGCCAGCAGAAACCGCGGGACAGGTAGCGGTTCACCCCTCCACTTT.

V gene TRBV9 combines with J gene TRBJ2-1; possible D gene TRBD1, 6 bases. CDR3 length: 15 residues. Germline V gene lookup returns CDR1 SGDLS and CDR2 YYNGEE. V was shortened by 0 bases and J by 0 bases, with 7 bases between the two germline ends. The CDR3 DNA reads TGTGCCAGCAGCGTAGACAGGGTCTCCTACAATGAGCAGTTCTTC. Protein: CASSVDRVSYNEQFF.

A few counts support this clone. The V and J genes are TRBV9 and TRBJ2-1, with unresolved D. The V and J ends lost 0 bases and 0 bases respectively, with 10 bases between them. The CDR3 consists of 16 residues. The germline CDR1 and CDR2 sequences are SGDLS and YYNGEE. This chain's CDR3 is CASSVDGGTSYNEQFF. CDR3 in DNA: TGTGCCAGCAGCGTAGATGGCGGTACCTCCTACAATGAGCAGTTCTTC. The variable domain in full, with the rest retrieved from reference TRBV9 and TRBJ2-1, is DSGVTQTPKHLITATGQRVTLRCSPRSGDLSVYWYQQSLDQGLQFLIQYYNGEERAKGNILERFSAQQFPDLHSELNLSSLELGDSALYFCASSVDGGTSYNEQFFGPGTRLTVL.

V is TRBV29-1 and J is TRBJ2-2; a weak D match, TRBD1 (5 bases). The CDR3 runs to 14 residues. CDR1 is SQVTM, CDR2 ANQGSEA, per germline. Trimming stripped 5 bases from V and 5 bases from J, with 15 bases between. As DNA, the CDR3 is TGCAGCGTTTCCCAGGGTGCGAGGACCGGGGAGCTGTTTTTT. Translating gives CSVSQGARTGELFF.

This chain links TRBV7-9 with TRBJ2-5, with D perhaps matching TRBD2 (7 bases). CDR1 and CDR2 (germline): SEHNR, FQNEAQ (reference sequence). Trimming took off 4 bases at V and 4 bases at J, with 16 bases between the two ends. The CDR3 totals 15 residues. CDR3 amino acids: CASSSPGGLVETQYF. The CDR3 nucleotides read TGTGCCAGCAGCTCCCCGGGGGGCCTGGTAGAGACCCAGTACTTC.

The chain combines TRBV5-1 with TRBJ2-2, with D possibly matching TRBD2 (5 bases). CDR1 is SGHRS, CDR2 YFSETQ, per germline. CDR3 length equals 14 residues. V was trimmed by 3 bases and J by 6 bases, leaving 12 bases between them. CDR3 bases: TGCGCCAGCAGCTCTCCGGAGGCTTCCGGGGAGCTGTTTTTT. Amino acids: CASSSPEASGELFF.

The chain couples TRBV10-3 to TRBJ2-7; no clear D gene. V was cut by 3 bases and J by 5 bases, with 8 bases left in between. This CDR3 has 12 residues. Germline V gene data show CDR1 as ENHRY and CDR2 as SYGVKD. CDR3 bases: TGTGCCATCAGTGATTCACAGCACGAGCAGTACTTC. This encodes CAISDSQHEQYF.

V and J are TRBV19 and TRBJ2-7; 7 bases align to TRBD2. The CDR3 loop spans 14 amino acids. Germline V gene sequence: CDR1 LNHDA, CDR2 SQIVND (reference sequence). The junction had 5 bases not matched to a gene; V was cut back by 1 base and J by 5 bases. CDR3 in DNA: TGTGCCAGTAGTATAGTCGGGGGGTCAAACGAGCAGTACTTC. It specifies CASSIVGGSNEQYF.